This T cell receptor (beta chain) was identified in a study of post-analysis software for immune sequencing data. Turning to the study itself: The patients showed relapsing-remitting, secondary progressive and progressive-relapsing multiple sclerosis courses.

Comment on this clonotype: Its target is unknown.

Unique molecular identifiers tagged the TCR beta cDNA libraries. TCRdb re-called the PCR reads through MiXCR, storing one row per CDR3 protein. The table records some 370,000 distinct CDR3 sequences, approximately 38% of them present only once. The CDR3 is made up of 14 amino acids. Germline V gene lookup returns CDR1 SGDLS and CDR2 YYNGEE. Trimming took off 3 bases at V and 4 bases at J, with 11 bases between the two ends. The study's findings and limits: Comparison with controls showed significantly lower normalized Chao1 diversity in multiple sclerosis patients. Strong same-batch co-clustering of samples appeared with F measure clustering. TRBV segments more frequent in patients than in controls numbered several and included TRBV5-6, TRBV5-1 and TRBV20-1.

The genes are TRBV9 and TRBJ2-1, with TRBD2 as a possible D gene (5 bases). This TCR came from a girl aged 10-17 years with multiple sclerosis. Sequencing was carried out using blood. This CDR3 is CASSGGRRYNEQFF. CDR3 sequence (DNA): TGTGCCAGCAGCGGCGGGCGGAGATACAATGAGCAGTTCTTC.